This TCR beta chain was recorded in a study of blood T cells in healthy people across ages. V dropped 2 bases and J dropped 8 bases, with 16 bases sitting between them. The CDR3 totals 15 residues. Per the germline V gene, CDR1 is SGHDN and CDR2 is FVKESK. It was with a sample-barcoded 5' primer and a J-beta primer mix that a second PCR of roughly 7 to 11 cycles was run. TCRdb fed the 5' RACE reads into MiXCR, producing one record per CDR3 protein. In the table there are about 750,000 distinct CDR3 sequences, about 48% of which are singletons. This chain connects TRBV14 to TRBJ2-4, with D perhaps matching TRBD1 (5 bases). Material: blood. The clonotype was recovered from a man at least 80 years old in good health. The CDR3 loop is CASSQQGSSRDIQYF. The CDR3 nucleotides read TGTGCCAGCAGCCAACAGGGCAGCTCCAGGGACATTCAGTACTTC. The complete variable domain, with remaining parts taken from reference TRBV14 and TRBJ2-4, reads EAGVTQFPSHSVIEKGQTVTLRCDPISGHDNLYWYRRVMGKEIKFLLHFVKESKQDESGMPNNRFLAERTGGTYSTLKVQPAELEDSGVYFCASSQQGSSRDIQYFGAGTRLSVL.